This paragraph reports one T cell receptor (beta chain). The antigen remains undetermined. Germline CDR1 and CDR2: DFQATT and SNEGSKA (reference sequence). The CDR3 loop spans 16 amino acids. The sample is drawn from a study of monozygotic twins with inflammatory bowel disease. Points from the study as a whole: Versus healthy twins, IBD patients showed fewer clonotypes shared with others, especially with disease activity.

Two nested PCRs, of about 16 and 10 cycles, processed TCRalpha and TCRbeta cDNA. Each CDR3 protein gets one entry in TCRdb, which reprocessed the 5' RACE reads and gives no DNA. The table gives fewer than 550,000 distinct CDR3 sequences; the top ten clones make up about 2.3% of it. V usage is TRBV20-1 and J usage is TRBJ2-6; TCRdb designates TRBD1, a call that cannot be tested without DNA. This sequence originates from a human donor with ulcerative colitis or Crohn's disease, or a healthy co-twin of an affected twin (not recorded which). Sequences were obtained from blood. This CDR3 is CSARSPTWSGANVLTF.